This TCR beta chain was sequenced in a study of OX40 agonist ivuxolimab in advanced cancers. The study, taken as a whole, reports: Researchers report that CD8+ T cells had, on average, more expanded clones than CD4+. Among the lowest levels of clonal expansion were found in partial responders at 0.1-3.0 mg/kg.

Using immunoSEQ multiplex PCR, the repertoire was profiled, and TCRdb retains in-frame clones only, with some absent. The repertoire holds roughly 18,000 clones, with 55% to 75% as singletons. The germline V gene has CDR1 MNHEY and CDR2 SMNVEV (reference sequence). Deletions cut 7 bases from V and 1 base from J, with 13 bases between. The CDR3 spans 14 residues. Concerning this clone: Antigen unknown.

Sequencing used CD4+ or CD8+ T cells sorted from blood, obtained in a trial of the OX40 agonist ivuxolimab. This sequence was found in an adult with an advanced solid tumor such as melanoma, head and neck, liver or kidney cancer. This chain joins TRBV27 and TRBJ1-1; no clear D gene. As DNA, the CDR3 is TGTGCCAGCACCCCCGGTTCGGGGAACACTGAAGCTTTCTTT. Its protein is CASTPGSGNTEAFF.